The source of this TCR beta chain is a study of Graves' ophthalmopathy and Graves' hyperthyroidism. Amplification of the TCR beta CDR3 regions used RNA transcripts (as template). The authors performed first-round RT-PCR with HTBI primers and then a second-round multiplex PCR. One entry per CDR3 protein results from TCRdb running MiXCR on the multiplex PCR reads. The data contain about 390,000 distinct CDR3 sequences, 15% of them seen just once; the ten biggest clones take up 5.5% to 7%. This clonotype was detected a few times. As diagnostic evidence, clinical symptoms, serum thyroxine, TRAb, thyroid ultrasound and orbital computed tomography were relied upon. J gave up 4 bases and V 1 base, and 2 bases lay outside the gene matches. The CDR3 loop spans 15 amino acids. The V gene's germline CDR1 is SGHAT and CDR2 FQNNGV.

The chain carries TRBV11-2 and TRBJ2-3, with 10 bases fitting TRBD2. Sequencing was performed on peripheral blood. The TCR comes from a woman between 18 and 29 years old with stable Graves' hyperthyroidism. In nucleotides, the CDR3 is TGTGCCAGCAGCTTAGTCCTAGCGGGGGCAGATACGCAGTATTTT. Its translation is CASSLVLAGADTQYF. Filled out from reference TRBV11-2 and TRBJ2-3, the complete variable domain reads EAGVAQSPRYKIIEKRQSVAFWCNPISGHATLYWYQQILGQGPKLLIQFQNNGVVDDSQLPKDRFSAERLKGVDSTLKIQPAKLEDSAVYLCASSLVLAGADTQYFGPGTRLTVL.